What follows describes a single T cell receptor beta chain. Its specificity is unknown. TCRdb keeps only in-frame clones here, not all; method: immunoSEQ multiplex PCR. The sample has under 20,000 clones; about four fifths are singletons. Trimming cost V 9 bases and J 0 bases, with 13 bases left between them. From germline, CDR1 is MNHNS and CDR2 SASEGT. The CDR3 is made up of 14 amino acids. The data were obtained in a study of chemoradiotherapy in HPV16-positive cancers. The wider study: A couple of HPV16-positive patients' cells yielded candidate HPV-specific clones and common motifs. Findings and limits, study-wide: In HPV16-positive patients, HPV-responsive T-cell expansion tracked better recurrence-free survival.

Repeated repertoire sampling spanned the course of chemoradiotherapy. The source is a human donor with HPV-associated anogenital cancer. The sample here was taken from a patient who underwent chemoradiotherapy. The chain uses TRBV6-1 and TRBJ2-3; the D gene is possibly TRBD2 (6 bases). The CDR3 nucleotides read TGTGCCAGTCGGGGGTTACTTAGCACAGATACGCAGTATTTT. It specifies CASRGLLSTDTQYF.